One sample yielded the 3 T cell receptor beta chains listed below, sequenced in a study of blood T cell repertoires in COVID-19. Generated by immunoSEQ multiplex PCR, the TCRdb table keeps only in-frame clones and is missing some. The sample carries about 98,000 clones, roughly 80% recorded once. The specimen was peripheral blood. Source of these receptors: a man in his 70s with active or convalescent COVID-19.

This clone was seen a few times. V gene TRBV27 combines with J gene TRBJ1-2, with 11 bases lining up with TRBD1. CDR1 is MNHEY, CDR2 SMNVEV, per germline (reference sequence). The CDR3 has 14 residues. The trim removed 7 bases at V and 6 bases at J, leaving 7 bases unmatched. Written as DNA, the CDR3 is TGTGCCAGCACTTCGGCGGGACAGGGGGATGGCTACACCTTC. Encoded protein: CASTSAGQGDGYTF.

The V gene is TRBV7-9, the J gene TRBJ2-7, with D perhaps assigned TRBD1 or TRBD2 (5 bases each). The CDR3 is 14 residues long. V shed 5 bases and J shed 4 bases, with 15 bases lying between them. Germline CDR1 and CDR2: SEHNR and FQNEAQ (reference sequence). The CDR3 loop is CASSRDLRFYEQYF. CDR3 DNA: TGTGCCAGCAGCAGGGACCTACGCTTTTACGAGCAGTACTTC.

The rearrangement uses TRBV3-1 (or the pseudogene TRBV3-2) and TRBJ1-5, with D maybe TRBD1 (5 bases). CDR1 and CDR2 from the germline V gene are LGHDT and YNNKEL (reference sequence). The V gene lost 4 bases and the J gene lost 6 bases, with 13 bases spanning the gap. The CDR3 length is 14 residues. The chain's CDR3 is CASSPVRGGQPQHF. As DNA, the CDR3 is TGTGCCAGCAGCCCCGTTAGGGGAGGTCAGCCCCAGCATTTT.